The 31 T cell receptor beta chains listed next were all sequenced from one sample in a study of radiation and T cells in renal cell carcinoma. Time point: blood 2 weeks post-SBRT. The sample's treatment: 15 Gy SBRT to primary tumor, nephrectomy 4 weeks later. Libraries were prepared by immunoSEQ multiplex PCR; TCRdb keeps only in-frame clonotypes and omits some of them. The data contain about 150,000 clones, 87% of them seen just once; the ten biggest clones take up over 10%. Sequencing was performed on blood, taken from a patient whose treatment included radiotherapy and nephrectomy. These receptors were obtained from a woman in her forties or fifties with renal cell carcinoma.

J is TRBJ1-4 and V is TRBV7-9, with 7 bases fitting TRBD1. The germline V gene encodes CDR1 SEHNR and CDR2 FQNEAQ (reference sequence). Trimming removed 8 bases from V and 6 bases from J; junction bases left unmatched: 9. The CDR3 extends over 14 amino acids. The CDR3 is CASGDRAQYEKLFF. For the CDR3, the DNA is TGTGCCAGCGGCGACAGGGCACAATATGAAAAACTGTTTTTT.

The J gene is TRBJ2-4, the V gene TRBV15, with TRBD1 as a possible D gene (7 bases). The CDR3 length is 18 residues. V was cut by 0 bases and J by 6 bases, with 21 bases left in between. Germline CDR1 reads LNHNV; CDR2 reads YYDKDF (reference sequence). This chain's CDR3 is CATSRDYGQGGSVNIQYF. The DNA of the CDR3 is TGTGCCACCAGCAGAGATTATGGGCAGGGGGGTTCTGTAAACATTCAGTACTTC. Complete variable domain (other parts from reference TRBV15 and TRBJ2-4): DAMVIQNPRYQVTQFGKPVTLSCSQTLNHNVMYWYQQKSSQAPKLLFHYYDKDFNNEADTPDNFQSRRPNTSFCFLDIRSPGLGDTAMYLCATSRDYGQGGSVNIQYFGAGTRLSVL.

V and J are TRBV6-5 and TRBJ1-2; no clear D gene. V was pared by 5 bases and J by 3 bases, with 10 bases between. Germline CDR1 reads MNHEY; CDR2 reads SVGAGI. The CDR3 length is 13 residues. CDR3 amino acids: CASSTHGYYGYTF. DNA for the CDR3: TGTGCCAGCAGTACACATGGTTACTATGGCTACACCTTC.

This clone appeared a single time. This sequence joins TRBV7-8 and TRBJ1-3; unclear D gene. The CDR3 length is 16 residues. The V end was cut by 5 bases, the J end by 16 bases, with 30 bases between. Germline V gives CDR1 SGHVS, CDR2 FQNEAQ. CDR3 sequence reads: CASSPRVFPLESPPYF. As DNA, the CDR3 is TGTGCCAGCAGCCCAAGGGTGTTCCCTCTCGAAAGTCCCCCGTATTTT.

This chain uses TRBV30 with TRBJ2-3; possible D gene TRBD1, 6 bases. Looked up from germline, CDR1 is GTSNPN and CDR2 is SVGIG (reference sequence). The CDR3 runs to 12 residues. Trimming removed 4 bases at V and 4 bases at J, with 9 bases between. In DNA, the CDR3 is TGTGCCTGGACCTGGGGGCCAGATACGCAGTATTTT. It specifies CAWTWGPDTQYF.

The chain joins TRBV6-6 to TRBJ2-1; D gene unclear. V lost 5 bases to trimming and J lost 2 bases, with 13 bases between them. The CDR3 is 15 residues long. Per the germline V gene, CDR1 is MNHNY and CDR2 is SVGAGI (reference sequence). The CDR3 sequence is CASSRLGRTYNEQFF. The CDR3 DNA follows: TGTGCCAGCAGTCGCCTAGGACGGACCTACAATGAGCAGTTCTTC.

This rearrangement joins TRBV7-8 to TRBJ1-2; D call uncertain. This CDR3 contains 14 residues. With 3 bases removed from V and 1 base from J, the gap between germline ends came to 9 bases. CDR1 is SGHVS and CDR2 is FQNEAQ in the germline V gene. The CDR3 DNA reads TGTGCCAGCAGCTTTCCCGGGGTTAACTATGGCTACACCTTC. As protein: CASSFPGVNYGYTF.

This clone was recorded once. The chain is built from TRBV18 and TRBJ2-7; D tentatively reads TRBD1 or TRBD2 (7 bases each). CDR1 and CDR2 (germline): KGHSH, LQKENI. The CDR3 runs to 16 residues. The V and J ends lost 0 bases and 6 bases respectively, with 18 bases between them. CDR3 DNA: TGTGCCAGCTCACCACCGGCCCATCAGGGGGGGGTCGAGCAGTACTTC. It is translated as CASSPPAHQGGVEQYF.

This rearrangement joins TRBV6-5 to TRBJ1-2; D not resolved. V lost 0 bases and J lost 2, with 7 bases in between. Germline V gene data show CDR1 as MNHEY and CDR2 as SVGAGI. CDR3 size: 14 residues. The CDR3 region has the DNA TGTGCCAGCAGTTACTCGCACGGAAACTATGGCTACACCTTC. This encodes CASSYSHGNYGYTF.

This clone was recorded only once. CDR3 sequence (DNA): TGTGCCAGCAGTTACGAAGGGGGGAGCAATCAGCCCCAGCATTTT. Protein product: CASSYEGGSNQPQHF. This chain uses TRBV6-5 with TRBJ1-5; D is perhaps TRBD1 (6 bases). This CDR3 region has 15 residues. V was trimmed by 2 bases and J by 1 base, leaving 9 bases between them. Germline loops: CDR1 MNHEY, CDR2 SVGAGI.

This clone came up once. The CDR3 DNA follows: TGCAGCGTTGGAGTGGGTGGGAGCTACAATGAGCAGTTCTTC. Translation gives CSVGVGGSYNEQFF. The chain links TRBV29-1 to TRBJ2-1, with TRBD2 as a possible D gene (5 bases). Trimming stripped 4 bases from V and 3 bases from J, with 13 bases between. CDR1 is SQVTM, CDR2 ANQGSEA, per germline. The CDR3 consists of 14 residues.

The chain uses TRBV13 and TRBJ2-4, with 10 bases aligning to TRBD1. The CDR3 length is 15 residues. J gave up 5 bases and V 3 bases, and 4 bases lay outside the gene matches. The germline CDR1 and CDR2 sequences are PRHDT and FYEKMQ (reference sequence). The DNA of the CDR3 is TGTGCCAGCAGCTTGAGGACAGGGGGTGAAAACATTCAGTACTTC. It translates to CASSLRTGGENIQYF.

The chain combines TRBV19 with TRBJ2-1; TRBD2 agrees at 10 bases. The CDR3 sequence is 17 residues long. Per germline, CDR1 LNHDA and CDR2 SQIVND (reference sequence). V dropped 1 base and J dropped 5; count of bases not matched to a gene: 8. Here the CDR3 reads CASSIGAGGTQNNEQFF. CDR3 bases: TGTGCCAGTAGTATAGGAGCGGGGGGGACTCAAAACAATGAGCAGTTCTTC.

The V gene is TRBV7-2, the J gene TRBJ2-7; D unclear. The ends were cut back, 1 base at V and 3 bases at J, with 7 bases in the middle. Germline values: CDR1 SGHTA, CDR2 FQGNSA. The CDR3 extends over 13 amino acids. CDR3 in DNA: TGTGCCAGCAGCTTAGGCCCGGTCTACGAGCAGTACTTC. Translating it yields CASSLGPVYEQYF.

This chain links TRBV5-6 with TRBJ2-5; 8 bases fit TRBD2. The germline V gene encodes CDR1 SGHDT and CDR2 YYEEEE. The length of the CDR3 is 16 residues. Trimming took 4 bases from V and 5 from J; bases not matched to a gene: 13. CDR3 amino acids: CASSRGGLPRVETQYF. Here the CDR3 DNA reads TGTGCCAGCAGCCGGGGGGGCCTTCCCAGAGTGGAGACCCAGTACTTC.

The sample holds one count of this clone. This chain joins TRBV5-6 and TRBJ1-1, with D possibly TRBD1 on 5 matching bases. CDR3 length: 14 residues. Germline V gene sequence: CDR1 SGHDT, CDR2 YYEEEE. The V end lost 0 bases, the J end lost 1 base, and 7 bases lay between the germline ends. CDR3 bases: TGTGCCAGCAGCTTGGGGAGGGGGAACACTGAAGCTTTCTTT. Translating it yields CASSLGRGNTEAFF.

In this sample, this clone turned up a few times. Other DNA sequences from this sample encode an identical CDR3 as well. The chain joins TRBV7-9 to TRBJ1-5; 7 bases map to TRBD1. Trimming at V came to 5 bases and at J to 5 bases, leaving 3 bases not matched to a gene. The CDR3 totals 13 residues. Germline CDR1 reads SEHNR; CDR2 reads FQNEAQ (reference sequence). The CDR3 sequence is CASSLRGDQPQHF. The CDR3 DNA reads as TGTGCCAGCAGCCTCAGGGGGGATCAGCCCCAGCATTTT.

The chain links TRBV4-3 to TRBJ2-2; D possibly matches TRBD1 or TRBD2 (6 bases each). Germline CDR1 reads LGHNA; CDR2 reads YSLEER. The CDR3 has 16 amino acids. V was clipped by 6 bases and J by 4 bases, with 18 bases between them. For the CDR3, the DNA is TGCGCCAGCAGTAAAGGGGGGTATCTAGTCACCGGGGAGCTGTTTTTT. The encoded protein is CASSKGGYLVTGELFF.

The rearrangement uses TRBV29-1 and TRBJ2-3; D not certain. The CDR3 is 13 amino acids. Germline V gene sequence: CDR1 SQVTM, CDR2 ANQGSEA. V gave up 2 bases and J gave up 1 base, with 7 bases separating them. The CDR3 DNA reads TGCAGCGTTGAACCCGGAGGCACAGATACGCAGTATTTT. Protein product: CSVEPGGTDTQYF.

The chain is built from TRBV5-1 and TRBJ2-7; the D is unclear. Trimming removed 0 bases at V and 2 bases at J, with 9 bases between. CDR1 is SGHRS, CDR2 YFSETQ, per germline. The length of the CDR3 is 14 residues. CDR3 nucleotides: TGCGCCAGCAGCTTGGTATCAGCTCCCTACGAGCAGTACTTC. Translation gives CASSLVSAPYEQYF.

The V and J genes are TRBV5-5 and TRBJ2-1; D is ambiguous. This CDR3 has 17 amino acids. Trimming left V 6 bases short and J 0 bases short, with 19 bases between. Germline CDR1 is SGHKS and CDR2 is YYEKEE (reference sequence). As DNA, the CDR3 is TGTGCCAGCACCCATGATCCAGATCCCAGCTCCTACAATGAGCAGTTCTTC. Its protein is CASTHDPDPSSYNEQFF.

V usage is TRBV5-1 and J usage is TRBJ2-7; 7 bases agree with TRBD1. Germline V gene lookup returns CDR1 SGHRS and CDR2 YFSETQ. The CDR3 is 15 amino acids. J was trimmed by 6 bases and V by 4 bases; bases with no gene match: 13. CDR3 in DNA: TGCGCCAGCAGCCCACGACAGGGCAGATCGGGCGAGCAGTACTTC. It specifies CASSPRQGRSGEQYF.

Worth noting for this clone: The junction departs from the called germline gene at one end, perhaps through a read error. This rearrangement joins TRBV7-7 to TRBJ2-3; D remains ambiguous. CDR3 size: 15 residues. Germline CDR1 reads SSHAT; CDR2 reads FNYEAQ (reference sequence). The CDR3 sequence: CASSLTVSSTDTQYF. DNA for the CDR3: TGTGCTAGCAGCTTAACGGTATCCAGCACAGATACGCAGTATTTT.

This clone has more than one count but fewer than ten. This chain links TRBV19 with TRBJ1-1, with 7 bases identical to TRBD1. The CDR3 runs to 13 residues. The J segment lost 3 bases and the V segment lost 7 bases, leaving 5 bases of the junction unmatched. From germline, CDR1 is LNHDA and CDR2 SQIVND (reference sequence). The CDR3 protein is CASTGTADTEAFF. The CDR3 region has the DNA TGTGCCAGTACCGGGACAGCGGACACTGAAGCTTTCTTT.

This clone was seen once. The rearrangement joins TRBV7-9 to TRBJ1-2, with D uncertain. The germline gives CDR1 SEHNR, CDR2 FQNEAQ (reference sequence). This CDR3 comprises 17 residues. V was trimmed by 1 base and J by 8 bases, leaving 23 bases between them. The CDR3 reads CASSLGGFRPNRTGYTF. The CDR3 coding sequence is TGTGCCAGCAGCTTAGGGGGTTTCAGGCCTAATAGGACCGGCTACACCTTC. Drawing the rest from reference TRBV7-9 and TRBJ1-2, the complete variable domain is DTGVSQNPRHKITKRGQNVTFRCDPISEHNRLYWYRQTLGQGPEFLTYFQNEAQLEKSRLLSDRFSAERPKGSFSTLEIQRTEQGDSAMYLCASSLGGFRPNRTGYTFGSGTRLTVV.

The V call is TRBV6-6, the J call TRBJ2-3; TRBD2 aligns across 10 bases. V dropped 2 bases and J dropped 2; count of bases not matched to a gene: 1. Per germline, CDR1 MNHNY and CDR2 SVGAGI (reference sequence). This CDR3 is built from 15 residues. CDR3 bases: TGTGCCAGCAGTTACGGACTAGCGGACACAGATACGCAGTATTTT. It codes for CASSYGLADTDTQYF.

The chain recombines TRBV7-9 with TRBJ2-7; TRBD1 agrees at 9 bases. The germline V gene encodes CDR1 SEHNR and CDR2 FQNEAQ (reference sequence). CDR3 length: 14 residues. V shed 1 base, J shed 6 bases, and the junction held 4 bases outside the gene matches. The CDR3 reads CASSLDLTGGEQYF. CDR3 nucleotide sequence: TGTGCCAGCAGCTTAGATTTGACAGGGGGCGAGCAGTACTTC.

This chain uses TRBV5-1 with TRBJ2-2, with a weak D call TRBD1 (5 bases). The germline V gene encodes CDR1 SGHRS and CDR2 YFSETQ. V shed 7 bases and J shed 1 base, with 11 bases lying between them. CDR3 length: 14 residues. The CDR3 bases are TGCGCCAGCTCGGACACCAGGAACACCGGGGAGCTGTTTTTT. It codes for CASSDTRNTGELFF. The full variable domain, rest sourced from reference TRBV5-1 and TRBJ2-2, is KAGVTQTPRYLIKTRGQQVTLSCSPISGHRSVSWYQQTPGQGLQFLFEYFSETQRNKGNFPGRFSGRQFSNSRSEMNVSTLELGDSALYLCASSDTRNTGELFFGEGSRLTVL.

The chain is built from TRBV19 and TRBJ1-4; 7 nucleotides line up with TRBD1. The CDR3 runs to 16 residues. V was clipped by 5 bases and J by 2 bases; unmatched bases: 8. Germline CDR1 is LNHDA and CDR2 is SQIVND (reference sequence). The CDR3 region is CASSDPGRGTNEKLFF. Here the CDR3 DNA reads TGTGCCAGTAGTGATCCGGGCAGGGGGACTAATGAAAAACTGTTTTTT.

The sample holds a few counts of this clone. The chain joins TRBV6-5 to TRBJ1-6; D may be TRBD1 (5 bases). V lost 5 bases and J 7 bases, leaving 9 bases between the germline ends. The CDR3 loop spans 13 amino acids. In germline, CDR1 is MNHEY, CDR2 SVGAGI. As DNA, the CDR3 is TGTGCCAGCAGTCAGGGCCGAAATTCACCCCTCCACTTT. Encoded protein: CASSQGRNSPLHF.

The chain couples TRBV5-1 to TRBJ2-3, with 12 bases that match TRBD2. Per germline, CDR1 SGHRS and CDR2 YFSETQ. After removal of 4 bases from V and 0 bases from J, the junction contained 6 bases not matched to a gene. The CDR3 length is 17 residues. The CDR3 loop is CASSPRTSGASTDTQYF. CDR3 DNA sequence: TGCGCCAGCAGCCCGAGGACTAGCGGGGCGAGCACAGATACGCAGTATTTT.